A selection of T cell receptor beta chains follows, all from one sample in a study of blood T cells in healthy people across ages. TCRdb independently ran MiXCR on the 5' RACE reads; one entry per CDR3 protein. The table shows about 1.1 million distinct CDR3 sequences, with less than 45% occurring only once. Material for sequencing was blood. These receptors were collected from a man aged 18 to 30 in good health. Each CDR3 is given with its conserved first and last residue. A D gene is named only where the DNA matches it firmly.

J gene,D gene,V gene,CDR3 protein
TRBJ2-7,TRBD1,TRBV7-2,CASSFAGTGVLYEQYF
TRBJ2-1,-,TRBV6-5,CASSYGFSHIYNEQFF
TRBJ2-2,-,TRBV27,CASSPRQANTGELFF
TRBJ1-4,-,TRBV6-2/TRBV6-3,CASSYSMEKLFF
TRBJ1-5,-,TRBV20-1,CSAPRQIRGGGQPQHF
TRBJ1-4,-,TRBV12-3/TRBV12-4,CASSLNDNEKLFF
TRBJ2-3,TRBD2,TRBV4-1,CASSQDQTSGGYTDTQYF
TRBJ2-3,-,TRBV20-1,CSAVTNRRVTDTQYF
TRBJ1-2,-,TRBV24-1,CATSGGNYGYTF
TRBJ1-4,-,TRBV7-9,CASSLAPSRPRTTNEKLFF
TRBJ2-5,-,TRBV2,CASSEVRVGETQYF
TRBJ2-5,TRBD2,TRBV28,CASSLSGRDQETQYF
TRBJ2-1,-,TRBV20-1,CSAPGRGISYNEQFF
TRBJ2-1,-,TRBV7-2,CASRQFNEQFF
TRBJ1-1,-,TRBV11-1,CASSLTRTEAFF
TRBJ2-1,-,TRBV4-2,CASSQNRGFERFF